A selection of T cell receptor beta chains follows, all from one sample in a study of T cell responses to AZD1222 COVID-19 vaccine. The repertoire was sequenced with immunoSEQ multiplex PCR; TCRdb's copy has only in-frame clones and lacks some. The sample contains about 110,000 clones, 80% to 85% of which appear only once. The input for sequencing was peripheral blood, taken on day 0 of AZD1222 vaccination. Receptors were obtained from an adult in good health. Each CDR3 is given with its conserved first and last residue. A D gene is named only where the DNA matches it firmly. Clone size is not always given. Where it is, it says once, few, many or a class for expanded clones.

J gene | clone size | V gene | D gene | CDR3 length | CDR3 protein | CDR3 DNA
TRBJ2-3 | few | TRBV5-1 | - | 14 | CASKTASGTDTQYF | TGCGCCAGCAAAACAGCCTCGGGCACAGATACGCAGTATTTT
TRBJ2-1 | - | TRBV11-2 | - | 16 | CASSLDGGTLYNEQFF | TGTGCCAGCAGCTTAGATGGGGGGACTCTTTACAATGAGCAGTTCTTC
TRBJ2-1 | - | TRBV4-1 | - | 16 | CASSQGVGLAGNEQFF | TGCGCCAGCAGCCAAGGGGTTGGGCTAGCCGGCAATGAGCAGTTCTTC
TRBJ2-7 | - | TRBV10-3 | TRBD1 | 13 | CAISVDRVTEQYF | TGTGCCATCAGTGTGGACAGGGTTACCGAGCAGTACTTC
TRBJ1-6 | - | TRBV5-6 | - | 14 | CASSLGRANSPLHF | TGTGCCAGCAGCTTGGGCAGGGCGAATTCACCCCTCCACTTT
TRBJ2-2 | - | TRBV7-7 | - | 14 | CASRAGQNTGELFF | TGTGCTAGCAGGGCGGGACAGAACACCGGGGAGCTGTTTTTT
TRBJ1-1 | - | TRBV11-2 | - | 14 | CASSFSQGNTEAFF | TGTGCCAGCAGCTTCTCCCAGGGGAACACTGAAGCTTTCTTT
TRBJ2-5 | - | TRBV27 | TRBD2 | 16 | CASSYSGRGLGETQYF | TGTGCCAGCAGTTATAGCGGGAGGGGTCTTGGAGAGACCCAGTACTTC
TRBJ2-3 | - | TRBV7-9 | - | 15 | CASSRSVGGTDTQYF | TGTGCCAGCAGCCGCTCTGTAGGTGGCACAGATACGCAGTATTTT
TRBJ1-1 | - | TRBV6-6 | TRBD1 | 15 | CASRDRGRGGTEAFF | TGTGCCAGCCGCGACAGGGGGCGCGGGGGAACTGAAGCTTTCTTT
TRBJ2-1 | - | TRBV19 | - | 14 | CASSDPREYNEQFF | TGTGCCAGCTCGGACCCGAGGGAATACAATGAGCAGTTCTTC
TRBJ2-1 | - | TRBV7-2 | - | 16 | CASSSVLTRPNNEQFF | TGTGCCAGCAGCTCCGTCTTAACTAGACCGAACAATGAGCAGTTCTTC
TRBJ2-5 | - | TRBV7-9 | - | 14 | CASRPLGGRETQYF | TGTGCCAGCAGACCATTGGGGGGCCGGGAGACCCAGTACTTC
TRBJ1-1 | - | TRBV7-9 | TRBD1 | 16 | CASSPRDSLMNTEAFF | TGTGCCAGCAGCCCCAGGGACAGCCTAATGAACACTGAAGCTTTCTTT
TRBJ2-7 | - | TRBV28 | - | 11 | CASSLGLAHTF | TGTGCCAGCAGTTTGGGGCTAGCTCACACCTTC
TRBJ2-7 | - | TRBV6-2/TRBV6-3 | TRBD2 | 18 | CASSYSFLGLAGHYEQYF | TGTGCCAGCAGTTACTCGTTCTTAGGACTAGCGGGCCATTACGAGCAGTACTTC
TRBJ2-3 | - | TRBV18 | - | 14 | CASSPPSGADTQYF | TGTGCCAGCTCACCACCGTCGGGTGCAGATACGCAGTATTTT
TRBJ2-7 | - | TRBV10-3 | - | 16 | CAISEGGLASSYEQYF | TGTGCCATCAGTGAGGGAGGGCTAGCGAGCTCCTACGAGCAGTACTTC
TRBJ2-5 | - | TRBV7-2 | - | 13 | CASRVGGAETQYF | TGTGCCAGCAGAGTTGGGGGGGCGGAGACCCAGTACTTC
TRBJ2-2 | once | TRBV4-2 | - | 16 | CASSSLGTRGTGELFF | TGTGCCAGCAGCTCCCTCGGGACCCGGGGCACCGGGGAGCTGTTTTTT
TRBJ2-5 | once | TRBV7-2 | - | 13 | CASSAGVQETQYF | TGTGCCAGCAGCGCAGGAGTACAAGAGACCCAGTACTTC
TRBJ1-5 | - | TRBV4-1 | - | 14 | CASSRDRLRQPQHF | TGCGCCAGCAGCCGCGACAGGCTGCGCCAGCCCCAGCATTTT